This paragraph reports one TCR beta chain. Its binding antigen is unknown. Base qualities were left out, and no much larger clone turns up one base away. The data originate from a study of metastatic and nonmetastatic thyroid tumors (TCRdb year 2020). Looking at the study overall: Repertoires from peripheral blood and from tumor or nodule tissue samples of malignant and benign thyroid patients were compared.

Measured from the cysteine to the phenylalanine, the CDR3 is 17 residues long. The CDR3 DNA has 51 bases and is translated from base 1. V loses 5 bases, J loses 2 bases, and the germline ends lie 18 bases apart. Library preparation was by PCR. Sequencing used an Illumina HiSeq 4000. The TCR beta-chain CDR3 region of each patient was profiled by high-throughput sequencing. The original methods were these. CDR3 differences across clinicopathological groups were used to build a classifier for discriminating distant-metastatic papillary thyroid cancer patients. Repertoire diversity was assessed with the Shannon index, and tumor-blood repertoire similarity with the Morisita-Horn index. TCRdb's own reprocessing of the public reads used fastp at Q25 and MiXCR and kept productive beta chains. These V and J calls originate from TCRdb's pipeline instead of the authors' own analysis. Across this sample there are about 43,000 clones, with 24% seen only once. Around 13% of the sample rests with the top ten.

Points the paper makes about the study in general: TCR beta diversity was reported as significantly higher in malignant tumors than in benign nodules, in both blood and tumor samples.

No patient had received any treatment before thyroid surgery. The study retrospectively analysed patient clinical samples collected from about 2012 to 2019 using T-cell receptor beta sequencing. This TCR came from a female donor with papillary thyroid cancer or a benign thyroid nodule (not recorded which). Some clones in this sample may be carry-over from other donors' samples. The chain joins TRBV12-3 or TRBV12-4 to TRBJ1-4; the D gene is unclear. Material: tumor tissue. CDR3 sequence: CASSPGLGWTTNEKLFF. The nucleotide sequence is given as TGTGCCAGCAGTCCGGGCCTGGGGTGGACCACTAATGAAAAACTGTTTTTT.